The 21 T cell receptor beta chains reported below all come from one sample, sequenced in a study of PD-1 blockade in classical Hodgkin lymphoma. Clones were read by immunoSEQ multiplex PCR, and TCRdb kept only the in-frame ones, dropping some. Of about 41,000 clones detected, roughly two thirds appear once; the ten largest clones hold approximately 2.6%. Regarding time point: cycle 4 day 1 (C4D1), after more than five weeks of nivolumab. Relapse after autologous stem cell transplantation occurred in every patient, and brentuximab vedotin exposure varied. The sample consisted of peripheral blood mononuclear cells (PBMCs), taken before the fourth cycle of nivolumab. The receptors were gathered from a human donor with classical Hodgkin lymphoma.

The chain joins TRBV5-4 to TRBJ2-5; 8 nucleotides agree with TRBD1. The CDR3 contains 15 residues. V lost 0 bases to trimming and J lost 2 bases; unmatched junction nucleotides: 3. Germline assignment: CDR1 SGHNT and CDR2 YYREEE (reference sequence). The DNA for the CDR3 is TGTGCCAGCAGCTTGGAGGACAGGGAACAAGAGACCCAGTACTTC. It translates to CASSLEDREQETQYF. Full variable domain (missing parts from reference TRBV5-4 and TRBJ2-5): ETGVTQSPTHLIKTRGQQVTLRCSSQSGHNTVSWYQQALGQGPQFIFQYYREEENGRGNFPPRFSGLQFPNYSSELNVNALELDDSALYLCASSLEDREQETQYFGPGTRLLVL.

This clone occurred a few times. The chain links TRBV4-3 to TRBJ2-1; D perhaps matches TRBD2 (5 bases). This CDR3 spans 16 amino acids. Germline V lookup: CDR1 LGHNA, CDR2 YSLEER. V was trimmed by 3 bases and J by 4 bases, leaving 16 bases between them. The CDR3 loop is CASSQAWKTGYNEQFF. CDR3 coding DNA: TGCGCCAGCAGCCAGGCGTGGAAAACGGGGTACAATGAGCAGTTCTTC.

V usage is TRBV4-3 and J usage is TRBJ2-7; D not resolved. V lost 0 bases and J 2 bases, leaving 8 bases between the germline ends. Germline V gives CDR1 LGHNA, CDR2 YSLEER. This CDR3 has 14 residues. CDR3 nucleotide sequence: TGCGCCAGCAGCCAAGACCTAGGAACCTACGAGCAGTACTTC. This sequence encodes CASSQDLGTYEQYF.

By share, this clone counts as medium-sized (0.01 to 0.1%). This chain links TRBV2 with TRBJ1-1; D gene unclear. Germline lookup yields CDR1 SNHLY and CDR2 FYNNEI. The CDR3 is made up of 13 amino acids. The V end was cut by 4 bases, the J end by 0 bases, with 6 bases between. The CDR3 sequence is CASSGYVNTEAFF. As DNA, the CDR3 is TGTGCCAGCAGTGGGTACGTGAACACTGAAGCTTTCTTT. The variable domain in full, with the rest retrieved from reference TRBV2 and TRBJ1-1, is EPEVTQTPSHQVTQMGQEVILRCVPISNHLYFYWYRQILGQKVEFLVSFYNNEISEKSEIFDDQFSVERPDGSNFTLKIRSTKLEDSAMYFCASSGYVNTEAFFGQGTRLTVV.

CDR3 protein: CASSWVDRQQYF. CDR3 DNA: TGTGCCAGCAGCTGGGTTGATCGGCAGCAGTACTTC. This chain joins TRBV11-2 and TRBJ2-5, with D unclear. V lost 4 bases and J 11 bases, leaving 14 bases between the germline ends. CDR1 SGHAT and CDR2 FQNNGV come from the germline V gene. The CDR3 has 12 residues.

This clone was seen only once. This sequence joins TRBV11-2 and TRBJ2-7, with 7 bases lining up with TRBD2. The CDR3 consists of 15 residues. CDR1 SGHAT and CDR2 FQNNGV come from the germline V gene. J lost 1 base, V lost 1 base, and 4 bases had no gene match. This CDR3 is CASSLGSGASYEQYF. The CDR3 DNA reads TGTGCCAGCAGCTTAGGAAGCGGGGCTTCCTACGAGCAGTACTTC.

The V and J genes are TRBV5-1 and TRBJ1-5, with 8 positions matching TRBD1. Germline CDR1 reads SGHRS; CDR2 reads YFSETQ. After removal of 4 bases from V and 6 bases from J, the junction contained 9 bases not matched to a gene. The CDR3 sequence is 15 residues long. The CDR3 coding sequence is TGCGCCAGCAGCCTAAATGGGACAGGCGTTCAGCCCCAGCATTTT. Protein sequence: CASSLNGTGVQPQHF.

This clone is medium-sized within its sample. The chain uses TRBV5-4 and TRBJ1-5; no clear D. The CDR3 is 13 residues long. V was cut by 0 bases and J by 6 bases, with 7 bases left in between. Germline CDR1 SGHNT, CDR2 YYREEE (reference sequence). The CDR3 coding sequence is TGTGCCAGCAGCTTGGGACGTGGTCAGCCCCAGCATTTT. Residues: CASSLGRGQPQHF.

CDR3 protein: CSVQTGNTIYF. The DNA of the CDR3 is TGCAGCGTTCAGACTGGAAACACCATATATTTT. The rearrangement uses TRBV29-1 and TRBJ1-3; D uncertain. Germline CDR1 SQVTM, CDR2 ANQGSEA. This CDR3 has 11 residues. The V gene lost 5 bases and the J gene lost 2 bases, with 4 bases spanning the gap.

The V and J genes are TRBV10-3 and TRBJ1-1; weak D call: TRBD1 (6 bases). V dropped 10 bases and J dropped 5 bases, with 20 bases sitting between them. The CDR3 length is 14 residues. Germline lookup yields CDR1 ENHRY and CDR2 SYGVKD. The CDR3 nucleotides read TGTGCCACGCAACTTGGTAAGGGGGAAACTGAAGCTTTCTTT. As protein: CATQLGKGETEAFF.

The gene calls are TRBV7-9 and TRBJ1-1, with D unresolved. Trimming took 5 bases from V and 10 from J, leaving 14 bases between them. The CDR3 extends over 12 amino acids. The germline V gene encodes CDR1 SEHNR and CDR2 FQNEAQ (reference sequence). The DNA for the CDR3 is TGTGCCAGCAGCGTTTCTTATCGTCTAGCTTTCTTT. It translates to CASSVSYRLAFF.

This sequence joins TRBV5-6 and TRBJ2-3; the match to TRBD1 covers 10 bases. Losses at the gene ends were 5 bases for V and 6 bases for J; bases not matched to a gene: 6. Germline loops: CDR1 SGHDT, CDR2 YYEEEE. The CDR3 spans 14 residues. The CDR3: CASSYGTGVDTQYF. The CDR3 nucleotides read TGTGCCAGCAGTTATGGGACAGGGGTGGATACGCAGTATTTT.

The CDR3 DNA reads as TGCGCCAGCAGCCAAGAGGGAACGGAGTCCTACAATGAGCAGTTCTTC. Protein sequence: CASSQEGTESYNEQFF. The chain combines TRBV4-3 with TRBJ2-1; no reliable D call. V lost 0 bases and J 1 base, leaving 10 bases between the germline ends. CDR1 is LGHNA, CDR2 YSLEER, per germline. This CDR3 is built from 16 residues.

The V and J genes are TRBV6-5 and TRBJ1-1, with a weak D call TRBD1 (6 bases). CDR1 and CDR2 (germline): MNHEY, SVGAGI. This CDR3 contains 13 residues. Trimming stripped 5 bases from V and 1 base from J, with 8 bases between. Written as DNA, the CDR3 is TGTGCCAGCAGTCAGGGGTCGAACACTGAAGCTTTCTTT. It is translated as CASSQGSNTEAFF.

This clone has only a few counts. The chain has TRBV27 and TRBJ2-4; D gene uncertain. Germline-derived CDR1 and CDR2 are MNHEY and SMNVEV (reference sequence). The CDR3 covers 14 residues. V lost 4 bases and J 1 base, leaving 8 bases between the germline ends. The CDR3 sequence: CASSSTFAKNIQYF. The DNA for the CDR3 is TGTGCCAGCAGTTCAACATTCGCCAAAAACATTCAGTACTTC.

This clone has just a few counts. The chain couples TRBV6-1 to TRBJ1-2, with D tentatively TRBD1 (6 bases). CDR3 length: 15 amino acids. V lost 7 bases, J lost 4 bases, and 19 bases lay in between. The germline V gene has CDR1 MNHNS and CDR2 SASEGT. CDR3 sequence (DNA): TGTGCCAGCAACAGCCCCTCCGACAGGATCTATGGCTACACCTTC. This sequence encodes CASNSPSDRIYGYTF.

The gene calls are TRBV10-3 and TRBJ1-2; no definite D call. This CDR3 contains 11 residues. Trimming removed 10 bases from V and 1 base from J, with 7 bases in between. CDR1 is ENHRY and CDR2 is SYGVKD in the germline V gene. This chain's CDR3 is CATTNNYGYTF. The CDR3 coding sequence is TGTGCCACCACCAATAACTATGGCTACACCTTC.

In this sample, this clone turned up once. V is TRBV6-6 and J is TRBJ1-2; a possible D gene is TRBD1 (5 bases). The CDR3 has 13 residues. Germline lookup yields CDR1 MNHNY and CDR2 SVGAGI (reference sequence). V was clipped by 2 bases and J by 7 bases, with 11 bases between them. The CDR3 DNA reads as TGTGCCAGCAGTTACGGGGGAGGCGGTGGCTACACCTTC. Translation gives CASSYGGGGGYTF.

This chain joins TRBV4-2 and TRBJ2-1, with a tentative D call TRBD2 (6 bases). The V gene lost 6 bases and the J gene lost 5 bases, with 14 bases spanning the gap. The V gene's germline CDR1 is LGHNA and CDR2 YNFKEQ. The CDR3 loop spans 14 amino acids. As DNA, the CDR3 is TGTGCCAGCAGTCCATCGGGACTTAACAATGAGCAGTTCTTC. Its translation is CASSPSGLNNEQFF.

The J gene is TRBJ2-7, the V gene TRBV6-5, with D maybe TRBD1 (6 bases). Trimming removed 4 bases from V and 2 bases from J, with 6 bases in between. The CDR3 extends over 12 amino acids. Germline CDR1 is MNHEY and CDR2 is SVGAGI. The CDR3 is CASSSGAYEQYF. CDR3 sequence (DNA): TGTGCCAGCAGTTCAGGGGCCTACGAGCAGTACTTC.

This clone has just a few counts. This sequence joins TRBV5-6 and TRBJ2-7; D unclear. The V end lost 0 bases, the J end lost 7 bases, and 14 bases lay between the germline ends. This CDR3 is 14 amino acids long. Germline V gene data show CDR1 as SGHDT and CDR2 as YYEEEE. The CDR3 reads CASSLDWEAREQYF. Written as DNA, the CDR3 is TGTGCCAGCAGCTTGGACTGGGAAGCTCGTGAGCAGTACTTC.